Listed here are 5 T cell receptor beta chains from one sample, sequenced in a study of blood T cells in healthy people across ages. Primed by a sample-barcoded 5' primer and a J-beta primer mix, a second PCR proceeded for about 6 to 12 cycles. Each CDR3 protein is one row after TCRdb ran MiXCR on the 5' RACE reads. The repertoire has 1.4 million to 1.5 million distinct CDR3 sequences, about 43% of them found once; the top ten carry 7% to 9%. Sequencing was performed on blood. These receptors were collected from a woman between 18 and 29 years old in good health.

The chain recombines TRBV12-3 or TRBV12-4 with TRBJ1-6; D is possibly TRBD1 (6 bases). V dropped 5 bases and J dropped 7 bases, with 15 bases sitting between them. CDR3 length equals 15 residues. This CDR3 reads CASSPQTGSNSPLHF. The CDR3 DNA sequence: TGTGCCAGCAGTCCCCAGACAGGCTCGAATTCACCCCTCCACTTT.

The chain couples TRBV5-1 to TRBJ2-1; 9 nucleotides agree with TRBD1. Judging by the DNA end, TRBJ2-7 fits better; the J call may be wrong. Germline CDR1 reads SGHRS; CDR2 reads YFSETQ. The CDR3 extends over 16 amino acids. The CDR3 is CASSSGTGQFYNEQYF. Here the CDR3 DNA reads TGCGCCAGCAGCTCCGGGACAGGGCAGTTCTACAATGAGCAGTACTTC.

V and J are TRBV29-1 and TRBJ2-7; D uncertain. Per the germline V gene, CDR1 is SQVTM and CDR2 is ANQGSEA. CDR3 length: 14 residues. Deletions cut 4 bases from V and 5 bases from J, with 18 bases between. CDR3 residues: CSVVPPYSRNEQYF. CDR3 DNA sequence: TGCAGCGTTGTCCCGCCTTACTCAAGGAACGAGCAGTACTTC.

The table lists this clonotype with a few counts. V gene TRBV6-2 or TRBV6-3 combines with J gene TRBJ2-3; D ambiguous. With 7 bases removed from V and 0 bases from J, the gap between germline ends came to 14 bases. The length of the CDR3 is 15 residues. Germline values: CDR1 MNHEY, CDR2 SVGEGT. The CDR3 sequence: CASKPSTYSTDTQYF. The DNA for the CDR3 is TGTGCCAGCAAACCTTCGACTTATAGCACAGATACGCAGTATTTT.

The V gene is TRBV6-2 or TRBV6-3, the J gene TRBJ2-4, with TRBD1 as a possible D gene (6 bases). The CDR3 runs 15 residues. The V gene lost 2 bases and the J gene lost 7 bases, with 15 bases spanning the gap. Germline CDR1 and CDR2: MNHEY and SVGEGT. CDR3: CASSYEGAGANIQYF. The DNA of the CDR3 is TGTGCCAGCAGTTACGAGGGAGCAGGGGCGAACATTCAGTACTTC.